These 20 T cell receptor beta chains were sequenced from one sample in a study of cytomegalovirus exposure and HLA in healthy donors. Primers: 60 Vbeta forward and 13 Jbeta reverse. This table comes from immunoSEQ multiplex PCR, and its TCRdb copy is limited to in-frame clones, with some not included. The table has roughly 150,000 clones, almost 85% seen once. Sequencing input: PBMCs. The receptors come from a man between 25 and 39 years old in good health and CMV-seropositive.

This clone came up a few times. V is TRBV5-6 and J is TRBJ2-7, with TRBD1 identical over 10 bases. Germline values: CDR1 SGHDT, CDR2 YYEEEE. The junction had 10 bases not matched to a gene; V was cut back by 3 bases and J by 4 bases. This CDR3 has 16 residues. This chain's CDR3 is CASSSGTGETEYEQYF. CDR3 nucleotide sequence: TGTGCCAGCAGCTCGGGGACAGGGGAGACTGAGTACGAGCAGTACTTC.

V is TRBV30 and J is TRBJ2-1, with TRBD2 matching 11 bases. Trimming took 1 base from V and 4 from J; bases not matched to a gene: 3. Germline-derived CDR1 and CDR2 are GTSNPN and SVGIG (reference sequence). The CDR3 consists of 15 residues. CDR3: CAWSGSSGGYNEQFF. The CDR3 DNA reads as TGTGCCTGGAGTGGGTCTAGCGGGGGGTACAATGAGCAGTTCTTC.

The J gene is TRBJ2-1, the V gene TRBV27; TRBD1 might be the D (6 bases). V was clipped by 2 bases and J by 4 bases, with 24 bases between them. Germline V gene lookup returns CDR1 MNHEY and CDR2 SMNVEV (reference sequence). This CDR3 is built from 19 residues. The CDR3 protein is CASSLQGPTFPSRYNEQFF. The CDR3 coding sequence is TGTGCCAGCAGTTTACAGGGGCCCACATTCCCTAGCAGATACAATGAGCAGTTCTTC.

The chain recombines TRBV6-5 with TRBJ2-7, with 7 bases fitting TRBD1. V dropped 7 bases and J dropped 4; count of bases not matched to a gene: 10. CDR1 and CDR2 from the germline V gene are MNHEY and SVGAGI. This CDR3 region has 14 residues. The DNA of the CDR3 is TGTGCCAGCACCTCGACAGGGATGGAGTACGAGCAGTACTTC. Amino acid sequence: CASTSTGMEYEQYF.

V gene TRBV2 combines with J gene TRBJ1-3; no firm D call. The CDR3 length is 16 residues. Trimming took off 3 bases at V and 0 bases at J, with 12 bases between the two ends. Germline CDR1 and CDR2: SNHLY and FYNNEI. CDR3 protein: CASSDREGFSGNTIYF. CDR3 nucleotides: TGTGCCAGCAGTGATCGAGAGGGCTTCTCTGGAAACACCATATATTTT.

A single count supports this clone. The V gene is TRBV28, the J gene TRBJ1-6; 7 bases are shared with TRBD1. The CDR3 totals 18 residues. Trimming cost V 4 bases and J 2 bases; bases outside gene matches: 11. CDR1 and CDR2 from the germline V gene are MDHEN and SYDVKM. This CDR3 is CASSSPLRQGTYNSPLHF. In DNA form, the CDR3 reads TGTGCCAGCAGTTCCCCCCTCCGACAGGGCACCTATAATTCACCCCTCCACTTT.

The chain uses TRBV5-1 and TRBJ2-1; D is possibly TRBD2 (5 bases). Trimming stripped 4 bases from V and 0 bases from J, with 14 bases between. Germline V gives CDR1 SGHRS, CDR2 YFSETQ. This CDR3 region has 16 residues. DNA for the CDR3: TGCGCCAGCAGCACACTAGGTGGGTACTCCTACAATGAGCAGTTCTTC. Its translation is CASSTLGGYSYNEQFF.

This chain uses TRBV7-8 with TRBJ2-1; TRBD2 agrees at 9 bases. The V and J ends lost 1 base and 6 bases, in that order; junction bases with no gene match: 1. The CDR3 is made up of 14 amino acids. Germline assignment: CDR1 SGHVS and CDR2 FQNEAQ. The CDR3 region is CASSLGGGANEQFF. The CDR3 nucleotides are TGTGCCAGCAGCTTAGGCGGGGGGGCCAATGAGCAGTTCTTC.

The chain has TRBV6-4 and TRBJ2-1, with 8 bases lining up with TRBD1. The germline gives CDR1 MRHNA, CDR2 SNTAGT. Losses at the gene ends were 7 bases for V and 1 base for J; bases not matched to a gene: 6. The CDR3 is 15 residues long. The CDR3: CASNLDRGSYNEQFF. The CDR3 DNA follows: TGTGCCAGCAATTTAGACAGGGGATCCTACAATGAGCAGTTCTTC.

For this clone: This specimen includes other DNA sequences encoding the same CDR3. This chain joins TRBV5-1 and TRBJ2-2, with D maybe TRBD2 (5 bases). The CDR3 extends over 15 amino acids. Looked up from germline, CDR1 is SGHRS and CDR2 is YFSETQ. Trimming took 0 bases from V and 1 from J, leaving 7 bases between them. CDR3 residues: CASSLGGGNTGELFF. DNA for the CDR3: TGCGCCAGCAGCTTGGGCGGAGGGAACACCGGGGAGCTGTTTTTT.

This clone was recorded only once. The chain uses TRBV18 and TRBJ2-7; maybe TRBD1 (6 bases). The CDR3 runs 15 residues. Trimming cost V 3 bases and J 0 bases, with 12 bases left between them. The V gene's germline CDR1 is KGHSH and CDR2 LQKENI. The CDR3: CASSPTGPLSYEQYF. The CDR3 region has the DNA TGTGCCAGCTCACCCACAGGGCCCCTCTCCTACGAGCAGTACTTC.

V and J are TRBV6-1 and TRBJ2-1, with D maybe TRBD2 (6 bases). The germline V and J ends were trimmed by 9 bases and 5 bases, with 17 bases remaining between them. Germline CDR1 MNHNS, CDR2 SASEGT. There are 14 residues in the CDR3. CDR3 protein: CASVRDFLHNEQFF. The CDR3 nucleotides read TGTGCCAGTGTTAGGGACTTTCTCCACAATGAGCAGTTCTTC.

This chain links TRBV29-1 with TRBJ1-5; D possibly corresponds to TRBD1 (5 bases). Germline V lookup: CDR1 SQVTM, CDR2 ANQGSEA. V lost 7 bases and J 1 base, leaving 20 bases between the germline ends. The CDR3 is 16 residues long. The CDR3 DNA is TGCAGCGCTACAACCGCGGGGTGGGGCAGCAATCAGCCCCAGCATTTT. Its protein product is CSATTAGWGSNQPQHF.

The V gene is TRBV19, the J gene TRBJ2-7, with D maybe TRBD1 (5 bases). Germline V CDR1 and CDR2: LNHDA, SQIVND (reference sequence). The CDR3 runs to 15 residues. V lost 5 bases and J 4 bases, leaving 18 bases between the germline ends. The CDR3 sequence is CASSPVLTGRYEQYF. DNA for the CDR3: TGTGCCAGTAGTCCGGTTCTAACAGGAAGGTACGAGCAGTACTTC.

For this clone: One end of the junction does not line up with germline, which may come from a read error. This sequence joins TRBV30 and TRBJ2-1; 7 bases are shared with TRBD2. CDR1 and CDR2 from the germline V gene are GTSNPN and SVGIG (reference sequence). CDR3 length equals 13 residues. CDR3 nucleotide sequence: TGTGCCTGGAGTGTAGGGTTGGGCGGGAGTCCGCTCTTC. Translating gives CAWSVGLGGSPLF.

The CDR3 nucleotides read TGCGCCAGCAGCCAAGATAGCGGGGACACGACCTACGAGCAGTACTTC. Its translation is CASSQDSGDTTYEQYF. This chain uses TRBV4-1 with TRBJ2-7; 8 bases fit TRBD2. J lost 2 bases, V lost 0 bases, and 6 bases had no gene match. The CDR3 totals 16 residues. In germline, CDR1 is MGHRA, CDR2 YSYEKL.

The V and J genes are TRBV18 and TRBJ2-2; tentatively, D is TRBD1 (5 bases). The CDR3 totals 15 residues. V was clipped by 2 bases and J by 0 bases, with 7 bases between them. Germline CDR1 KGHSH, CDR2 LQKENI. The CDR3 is CASSPTGTNTGELFF. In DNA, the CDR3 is TGTGCCAGCTCACCAACAGGAACGAACACCGGGGAGCTGTTTTTT.

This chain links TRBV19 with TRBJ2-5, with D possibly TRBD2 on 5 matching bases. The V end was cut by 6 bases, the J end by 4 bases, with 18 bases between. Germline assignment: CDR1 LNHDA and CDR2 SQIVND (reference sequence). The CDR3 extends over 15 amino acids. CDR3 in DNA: TGTGCCAGTAGACCCGACCCCGGACTGAGAGAGACCCAGTACTTC. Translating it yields CASRPDPGLRETQYF. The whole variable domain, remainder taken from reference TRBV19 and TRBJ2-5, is DGGITQSPKYLFRKEGQNVTLSCEQNLNHDAMYWYRQDPGQGLRLIYYSQIVNDFQKGDIAEGYSVSREKKESFPLTVTSAQKNPTAFYLCASRPDPGLRETQYFGPGTRLLVL.

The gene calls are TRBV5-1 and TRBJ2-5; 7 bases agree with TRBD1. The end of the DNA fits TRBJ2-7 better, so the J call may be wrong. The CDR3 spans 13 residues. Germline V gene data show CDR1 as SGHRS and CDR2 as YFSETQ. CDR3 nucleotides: TGCGCCAGCAGGGGGACAGTTTCCTACGAGCAGTACTTC. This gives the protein CASRGTVSYEQYF.

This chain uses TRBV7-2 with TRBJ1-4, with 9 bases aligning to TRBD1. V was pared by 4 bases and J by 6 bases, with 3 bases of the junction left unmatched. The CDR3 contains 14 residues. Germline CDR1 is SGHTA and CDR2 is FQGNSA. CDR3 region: CASSYRDRDEKLFF. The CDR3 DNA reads TGTGCCAGCAGCTACCGGGACAGGGATGAAAAACTGTTTTTT. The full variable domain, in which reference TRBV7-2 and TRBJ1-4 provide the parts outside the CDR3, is GAGVSQSPSNKVTEKGKDVELRCDPISGHTALYWYRQSLGQGLEFLIYFQGNSAPDKSGLPSDRFSAERTGGSVSTLTIQRTQQEDSAVYLCASSYRDRDEKLFFGSGTQLSVL.